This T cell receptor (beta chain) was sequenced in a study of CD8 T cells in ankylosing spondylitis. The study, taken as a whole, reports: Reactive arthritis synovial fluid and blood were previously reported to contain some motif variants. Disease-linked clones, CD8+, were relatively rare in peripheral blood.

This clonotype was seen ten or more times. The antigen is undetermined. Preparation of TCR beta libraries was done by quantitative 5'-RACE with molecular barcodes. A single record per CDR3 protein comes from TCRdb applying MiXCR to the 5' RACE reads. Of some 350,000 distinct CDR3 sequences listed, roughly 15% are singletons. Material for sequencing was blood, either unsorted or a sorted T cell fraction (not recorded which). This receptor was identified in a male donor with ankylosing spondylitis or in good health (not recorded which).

Written as DNA, the CDR3 is TGTGCCAGCAGCCATGAAGCTGGAAACACCATATATTTT. Translated, it gives CASSHEAGNTIYF. This sequence joins TRBV14 and TRBJ1-3; the D is unclear. The CDR3 spans 13 residues. From germline, CDR1 is SGHDN and CDR2 FVKESK. V gave up 3 bases and J gave up 2 bases, with 5 bases separating them.